One sample yielded the 10 T cell receptor beta chains listed below, sequenced in a study of long-term antiretroviral therapy in people with HIV. The assay used was immunoSEQ (version v3.0), run at survey level. Using immunoSEQ multiplex PCR, the repertoire was profiled, and TCRdb retains in-frame clones only, with some absent. The sample holds around 30,000 clones, roughly 85% seen once. The sequenced sample was unsorted PBMCs, obtained 2.3 years after starting antiretroviral therapy. These receptors originate from a man between 35 and 55 years old with HIV.

The chain couples TRBV5-1 to TRBJ1-5; TRBD1 aligns across 7 bases. The CDR3 runs to 14 residues. V trimming: 4 bases; J trimming: 3 bases; junction bases outside the gene matches: 4. Germline lookup yields CDR1 SGHRS and CDR2 YFSETQ. In DNA, the CDR3 is TGCGCCAGCAGCCCGACAGGGAACAATCAGCCCCAGCATTTT. Protein: CASSPTGNNQPQHF.

The chain couples TRBV21-1 to TRBJ2-2; the DNA was not used to check the table's D call, TRBD1. TRBV21-1 is a recognized pseudogene. The CDR3 is 17 amino acids. CDR3 nucleotides: TGTGCCAGCAGCATGATGCCGGGACAGGGGGCTTCCGGGGAGCTGTTTTTT. Translation: CASSMMPGQGASGELFF.

Here the CDR3 DNA reads TGTGCCAGCTCACCACCGAAAGGACAGGGTACTTACAATGAGCAGTTCTTC. It yields the protein CASSPPKGQGTYNEQFF. The chain uses TRBV18 and TRBJ2-1; TRBD1 matches at 8 bases. The CDR3 totals 17 residues. Germline lookup yields CDR1 KGHSH and CDR2 LQKENI. Trimming at V came to 0 bases and at J to 4 bases, leaving 8 bases not matched to a gene.

This clone was counted a single time. The chain joins TRBV14 to TRBJ2-1, with D perhaps TRBD1 (6 bases). V was clipped by 1 base and J by 5 bases, with 9 bases between them. This CDR3 region has 14 residues. Germline-derived CDR1 and CDR2 are SGHDN and FVKESK. The CDR3 sequence: CASSQGTAHNEQFF. CDR3 nucleotides: TGTGCCAGCAGCCAAGGGACAGCTCACAATGAGCAGTTCTTC. Using reference TRBV14 and TRBJ2-1 for the parts outside the CDR3, the full variable domain is EAGVTQFPSHSVIEKGQTVTLRCDPISGHDNLYWYRRVMGKEIKFLLHFVKESKQDESGMPNNRFLAERTGGTYSTLKVQPAELEDSGVYFCASSQGTAHNEQFFGPGTRLTVL.

This chain connects TRBV11-3 to TRBJ2-2; 11 bases agree with TRBD2. Germline V lookup: CDR1 SGHNT, CDR2 YENEEA. V was pared by 0 bases and J by 2 bases, with 5 bases of the junction left unmatched. This CDR3 has 18 residues. The CDR3 nucleotides read TGTGCCAGCAGCTTAGAGATCACTAGCGGGAGCAACACCGGGGAGCTGTTTTTT. Translation: CASSLEITSGSNTGELFF.

This rearrangement joins TRBV7-9 to TRBJ1-2; D might be TRBD1 (5 bases). Germline V gives CDR1 SEHNR, CDR2 FQNEAQ (reference sequence). The V end was cut by 5 bases, the J end by 8 bases, with 18 bases between. This CDR3 is 14 amino acids long. The CDR3 is CASSTAPTSGGYTF. The CDR3 DNA reads TGTGCCAGCAGCACCGCGCCCACGTCAGGGGGCTACACCTTC.

The chain combines TRBV19 with TRBJ1-2; 7 bases align to TRBD1. Germline V gene sequence: CDR1 LNHDA, CDR2 SQIVND (reference sequence). This CDR3 region has 14 residues. With V trimmed by 5 bases and J by 9 bases, 12 bases remained unmatched. CDR3 in amino acids: CASSVDDRAGRYTF. DNA of the CDR3: TGTGCCAGTAGTGTGGACGACAGGGCTGGCCGCTACACCTTC.

This clone has just a few counts. The V and J genes are TRBV11-1 and TRBJ2-7; 11 bases are a match to TRBD1. V shed 3 bases, J shed 4 bases, and the junction held 5 bases outside the gene matches. The CDR3 runs 15 residues. Germline CDR1 reads SGHAT; CDR2 reads FQDESV (reference sequence). The CDR3 DNA follows: TGTGCCAGCAGCTTTCGGACAGGGGGCGGTTACGAGCAGTACTTC. This sequence encodes CASSFRTGGGYEQYF.

This clone showed up just a few times. V usage is TRBV30 and J usage is TRBJ2-7, with 12 bases that match TRBD2. The CDR3 sequence is 15 residues long. Germline CDR1 is GTSNPN and CDR2 is SVGIG (reference sequence). The V segment lost 0 bases and the J segment 5 bases; nucleotides outside the gene matches: 5. CDR3 nucleotide sequence: TGTGCCTGGAGTGTACTAGCGGGAGGAGGCCACGAGCAGTACTTC. It codes for CAWSVLAGGGHEQYF.

J is TRBJ2-7 and V is TRBV5-1; TRBD1 might be the D (5 bases). CDR3 length: 14 residues. CDR1 and CDR2 from the germline V gene are SGHRS and YFSETQ. The V and J ends lost 4 bases and 7 bases respectively, with 18 bases between them. The CDR3 loop reads CASSPGTGRWEQYF. The CDR3 DNA sequence: TGCGCCAGCAGCCCCGGTACAGGTCGTTGGGAGCAGTACTTC.